A single sample gave rise to the 12 T cell receptor beta chains below, sequenced in a study of T-cell memory formation after mild COVID-19 (dated by TCRdb to the early 2020s). Libraries were prepared through 5' RACE. These reads were obtained on an Illumina NovaSeq 6000. Using fastp trimming at Q25 and MiXCR clonotype assembly, TCRdb reanalyzed the public sequencing data and kept in-frame beta chains. CDR3 protein sequences are deduplicated, and each keeps its most common genes and DNA. In this sample the table shows a few hundred thousand distinct CDR3 sequences, around a sixth of which occur a single time. The ten largest clones take up 20% to 25% of the sample. The material sequenced was PBMCs or a T cell subset sorted from them (not recorded which). These receptors were collected from a man between 18 and 29 years old who had mild COVID-19 (a few samples of this study predate the infection). The sample titles of this study are shuffled in the database, so cell type and time point are left out; the donor was told from shared clones.

The chain carries TRBV21-1 and TRBJ2-7; the table's D call, TRBD2, was not checked against the DNA. TRBV21-1 is a pseudogene segment. This CDR3 is built from 10 residues. CDR3 amino acids: CASSRGGEYV. The CDR3 DNA reads TGTGCCAGCAGCCGGGGAGGGGAGTACGTC.

V and J are TRBV5-1 and TRBJ2-6; D is ambiguous. With 5 bases removed from V and 0 bases from J, the gap between germline ends came to 6 bases. The germline gives CDR1 SGHRS, CDR2 YFSETQ. The CDR3 has 14 residues. The CDR3 DNA follows: TGCGCCAGCAGAAAGGTCTCTGGGGCCAACGTCCTGACTTTC. It specifies CASRKVSGANVLTF.

In its sample, this clonotype was seen a few times. The rearrangement uses TRBV7-2 and TRBJ1-2; no clear D gene. The CDR3 extends over 13 amino acids. CDR1 and CDR2 (germline): SGHTA, FQGNSA. Trimming removed 8 bases at V and 6 bases at J, with 16 bases between. This CDR3 is CASGTDPEDGYTF. The DNA for the CDR3 is TGTGCCAGCGGAACGGACCCTGAGGATGGCTACACCTTC.

This clonotype has more than one count but fewer than ten. The chain combines TRBV27 with TRBJ1-6, with a possible D match to TRBD1 (6 bases). The germline gives CDR1 MNHEY, CDR2 SMNVEV (reference sequence). V shed 5 bases and J shed 8 bases, with 16 bases lying between them. This CDR3 is 15 amino acids long. The CDR3 DNA is TGTGCCAGCAGTACATCCGGGACATCCTATTCACCCCTCCACTTT. Amino acid sequence: CASSTSGTSYSPLHF.

The table lists this clonotype with many counts. The CDR3 loop reads CASSQDGLTTGELFF. CDR3 in DNA: TGCGCCAGCAGCCAAGATGGCTTGACCACCGGGGAGCTGTTTTTT. The J gene is TRBJ2-2, the V gene TRBV4-3, with D unclear. The V and J ends lost 0 bases and 4 bases respectively, with 9 bases between them. CDR1 and CDR2 (germline): LGHNA, YSLEER. The CDR3 is 15 residues long.

This chain links TRBV19 with TRBJ1-1; 7 bases are shared with TRBD1. The CDR3 runs to 14 residues. Looked up from germline, CDR1 is LNHDA and CDR2 is SQIVND (reference sequence). Trimming at V came to 1 base and at J to 4 bases, leaving 3 bases not matched to a gene. The chain's CDR3 is CASSIGQGGTEAFF. CDR3 nucleotide sequence: TGTGCCAGTAGTATAGGACAGGGAGGCACTGAAGCTTTCTTT.

The gene calls are TRBV5-1 and TRBJ1-2, with D tentatively TRBD1 (5 bases). CDR1 is SGHRS, CDR2 YFSETQ, per germline. Between the trimmed V and J ends, which lost 4 bases and 5 bases, there was a span of 15 bases. CDR3 length: 14 amino acids. CDR3 protein: CASSGTGGGYGYTF. DNA of the CDR3: TGCGCCAGCAGCGGAACAGGTGGGGGATATGGCTACACCTTC.

V and J are TRBV7-8 and TRBJ1-4; D remains ambiguous. Germline V gene lookup returns CDR1 SGHVS and CDR2 FQNEAQ. The CDR3 runs to 14 residues. V lost 1 base and J 7 bases, leaving 10 bases between the germline ends. CDR3 sequence reads: CASSLVGEAEKLFF. The DNA for the CDR3 is TGTGCCAGCAGCTTAGTTGGGGAGGCTGAAAAACTGTTTTTT.

This clonotype was counted only a few times. The chain is built from TRBV3-1 and TRBJ2-5; 9 nucleotides line up with TRBD1. The CDR3 consists of 14 residues. V lost 2 bases to trimming and J lost 3 bases; unmatched junction nucleotides: 1. Germline V gives CDR1 LGHDT, CDR2 YNNKEL (reference sequence). The CDR3 here is CASSQWDREETQYF. CDR3 nucleotides: TGTGCCAGCAGCCAATGGGACAGGGAAGAGACCCAGTACTTC.

The rearrangement joins TRBV28 to TRBJ1-2; D unresolved. The germline CDR1 and CDR2 sequences are MDHEN and SYDVKM. V dropped 2 bases and J dropped 5 bases, with 6 bases sitting between them. The CDR3 has 12 residues. CDR3 amino acids: CASSLPNYGYTF. DNA of the CDR3: TGTGCCAGCAGTTTACCAAATTATGGCTACACCTTC.

With regard to this clonotype: An end of the junction does not agree with germline; a read error may underlie this. The chain links TRBV18 to TRBJ1-3; 9 bases line up with TRBD1. CDR3 length: 14 amino acids. The germline V gene has CDR1 KGHSH and CDR2 LQKENI. The CDR3 sequence is CASSPGQGPNAIYF. In DNA form, the CDR3 reads TGTGCCAGCTCCCCGGGACAGGGCCCAAACGCCATATATTTT.

The genes are TRBV27 and TRBJ1-6; D may be TRBD1 (5 bases). Germline V gene lookup returns CDR1 MNHEY and CDR2 SMNVEV (reference sequence). This CDR3 is built from 14 residues. V was trimmed by 2 bases and J by 7 bases, leaving 9 bases between them. Here the CDR3 DNA reads TGTGCCAGCAGTTTACAGGGTTGGAATTCACCCCTCCACTTT. This gives the protein CASSLQGWNSPLHF.